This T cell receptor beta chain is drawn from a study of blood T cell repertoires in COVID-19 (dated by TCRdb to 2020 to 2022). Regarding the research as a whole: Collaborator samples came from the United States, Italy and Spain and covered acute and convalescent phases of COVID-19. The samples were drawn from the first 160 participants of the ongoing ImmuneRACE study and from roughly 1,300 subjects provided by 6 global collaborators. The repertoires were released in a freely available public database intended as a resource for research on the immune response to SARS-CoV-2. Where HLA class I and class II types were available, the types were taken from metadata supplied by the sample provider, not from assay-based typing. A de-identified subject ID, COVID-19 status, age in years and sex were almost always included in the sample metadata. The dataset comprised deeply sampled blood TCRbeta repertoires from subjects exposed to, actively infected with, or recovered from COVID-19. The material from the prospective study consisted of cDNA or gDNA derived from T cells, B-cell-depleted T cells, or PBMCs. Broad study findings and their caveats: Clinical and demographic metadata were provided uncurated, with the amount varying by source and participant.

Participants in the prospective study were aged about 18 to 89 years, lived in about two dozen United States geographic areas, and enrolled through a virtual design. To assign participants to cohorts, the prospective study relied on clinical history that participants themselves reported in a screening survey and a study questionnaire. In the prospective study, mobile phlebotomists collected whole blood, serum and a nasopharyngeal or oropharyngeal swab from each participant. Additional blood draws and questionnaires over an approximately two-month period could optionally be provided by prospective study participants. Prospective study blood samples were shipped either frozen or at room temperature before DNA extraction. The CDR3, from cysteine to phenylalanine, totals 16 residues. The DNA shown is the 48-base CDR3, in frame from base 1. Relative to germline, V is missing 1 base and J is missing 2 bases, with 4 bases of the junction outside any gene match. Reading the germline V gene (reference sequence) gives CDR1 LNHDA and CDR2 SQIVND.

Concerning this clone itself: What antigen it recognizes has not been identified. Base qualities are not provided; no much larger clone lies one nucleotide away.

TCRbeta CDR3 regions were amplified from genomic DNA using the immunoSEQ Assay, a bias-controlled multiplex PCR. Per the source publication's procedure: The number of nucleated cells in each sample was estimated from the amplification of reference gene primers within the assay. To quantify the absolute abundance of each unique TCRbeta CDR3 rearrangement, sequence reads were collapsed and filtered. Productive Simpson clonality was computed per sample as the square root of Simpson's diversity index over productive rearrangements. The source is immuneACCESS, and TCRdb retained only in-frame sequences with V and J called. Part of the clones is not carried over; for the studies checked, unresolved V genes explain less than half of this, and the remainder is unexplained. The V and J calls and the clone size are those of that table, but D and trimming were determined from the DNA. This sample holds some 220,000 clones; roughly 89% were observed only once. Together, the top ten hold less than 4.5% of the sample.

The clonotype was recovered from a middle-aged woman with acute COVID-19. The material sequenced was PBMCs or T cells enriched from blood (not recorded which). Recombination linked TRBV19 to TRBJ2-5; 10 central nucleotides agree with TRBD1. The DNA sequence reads TGTGCCAGTAGTATAGTTGGGACAGGGGTGCAAGAGACCCAGTACTTC. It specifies CASSIVGTGVQETQYF. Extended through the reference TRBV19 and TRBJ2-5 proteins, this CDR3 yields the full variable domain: DGGITQSPKYLFRKEGQNVTLSCEQNLNHDAMYWYRQDPGQGLRLIYYSQIVNDFQKGDIAEGYSVSREKKESFPLTVTSAQKNPTAFYLCASSIVGTGVQETQYFGPGTRLLVL.